This TCR beta chain was identified in a study of CD8+ T cells in alopecia areata. Extracted RNA was reverse transcribed, and the resulting cDNA served as sequencing template. The protocol was immunoSEQ multiplex PCR, while the TCRdb copy is restricted to in-frame clones and leaves out a portion. Here the sample spans around 140,000 clones, around 87% being singletons. The V end lost 11 bases, the J end lost 6 bases, and 14 bases lay between the germline ends. Germline lookup yields CDR1 MNHEY and CDR2 SMNVEV (reference sequence). CDR3 length: 11 residues. The receptor comes from a human donor with alopecia areata. This specimen consisted of CD8+ T cells sorted from blood, obtained at week 0. The chain recombines TRBV27 with TRBJ2-7, with D possibly being TRBD1 (5 bases). The CDR3 protein is CACLQGSEQYF. The DNA for the CDR3 is TGTGCCTGCCTCCAGGGATCCGAGCAGTACTTC.